This T cell receptor (beta chain) emerged from a study of breast tumors, draining lymph nodes, adjacent tissues. Overall study results and limits: Tumor TCR diversity was below lymph nodes but above nontumor tissue.

A single record per CDR3 protein comes from TCRdb applying MiXCR to the multiplex PCR reads. The top ten hold 3% to 4% of the sample, which has approximately 230,000 distinct CDR3 sequences, approximately 36% seen once. Germline V gene lookup returns CDR1 KGHDR and CDR2 SFDVKD. The CDR3 is 14 amino acids. Trimming took 4 bases from V and 4 from J, leaving 12 bases between them. Samples came from axillary lymph nodes draining the breast cancer. Concerning this clonotype: Its antigen remains unidentified.

The source material was axillary lymph node tissue. The TCR comes from a female donor with breast cancer. Some clones in this sample may be carry-over from other donors' samples. This chain uses TRBV24-1 with TRBJ1-1; perhaps TRBD1 as D (6 bases). The CDR3 reads CATSDSGDATEAFF. DNA of the CDR3: TGTGCCACCAGTGACTCAGGGGATGCCACTGAAGCTTTCTTT.